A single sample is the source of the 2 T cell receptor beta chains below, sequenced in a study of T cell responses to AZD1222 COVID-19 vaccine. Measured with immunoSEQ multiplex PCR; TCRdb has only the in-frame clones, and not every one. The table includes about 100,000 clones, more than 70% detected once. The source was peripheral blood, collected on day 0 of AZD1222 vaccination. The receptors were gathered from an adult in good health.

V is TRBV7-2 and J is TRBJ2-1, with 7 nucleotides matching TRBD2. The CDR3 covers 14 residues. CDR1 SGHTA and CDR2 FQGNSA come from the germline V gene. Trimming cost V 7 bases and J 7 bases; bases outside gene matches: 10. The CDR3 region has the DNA TGTGCCAGCAATTCGGGGAGGGCCGGGAATGAGCAGTTCTTC. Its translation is CASNSGRAGNEQFF.

The CDR3 DNA reads TGTGCCAGCAGTTTACTCGGGGGTAGCGGGGGTTTCAGCACAGATACGCAGTATTTT. It codes for CASSLLGGSGGFSTDTQYF. The chain has TRBV28 and TRBJ2-3; TRBD2 matches 9 bases. From germline, CDR1 is MDHEN and CDR2 SYDVKM. V dropped 2 bases and J dropped 0; count of bases not matched to a gene: 12. The CDR3 is 19 amino acids.